Shown below are 20 T cell receptor beta chains from a single sample sequenced in a study of shared clonotypes between healthy human individuals. Sequencing used immunoSEQ multiplex PCR; TCRdb keeps in-frame clones, though not all of them. The table lists around 2.1 million clones, more than 85% of them singletons. CD45RO-negative, CCR7-selected cells formed the naive CD8 fraction, which excluded terminally differentiated effector memory CD45RA+ cells. The material sequenced was naive CD8+ T cells from PBMCs. The receptors here all came from a man aged 18 to 30 in good health. Some clones in this sample may be carry-over from other donors' samples.

About this clone itself: At the DNA level, this CDR3 is encoded by other sequences in the same sample as well. The CDR3 region has the DNA TGTGCCAGCAGCTTGGGATCCGGAAACACCATATATTTT. It yields the protein CASSLGSGNTIYF. The gene calls are TRBV5-6 and TRBJ1-3; D gene uncertain. CDR1 SGHDT and CDR2 YYEEEE come from the germline V gene. The CDR3 length is 13 residues. The ends were cut back, 0 bases at V and 4 bases at J, with 5 bases in the middle.

This clone was seen a few times. Other DNA sequences from this sample encode an identical CDR3 as well. This chain uses TRBV9 with TRBJ2-2, with 8 bases lining up with TRBD2. V lost 0 bases, J lost 4 bases, and 2 bases stayed unmatched. The CDR3 runs to 15 residues. Per germline, CDR1 SGDLS and CDR2 YYNGEE. CDR3 in amino acids: CASSVGLASTGELFF. CDR3 nucleotide sequence: TGTGCCAGCAGCGTAGGACTAGCGAGCACCGGGGAGCTGTTTTTT. The whole variable domain, filled in from reference TRBV9 and TRBJ2-2, reads DSGVTQTPKHLITATGQRVTLRCSPRSGDLSVYWYQQSLDQGLQFLIQYYNGEERAKGNILERFSAQQFPDLHSELNLSSLELGDSALYFCASSVGLASTGELFFGEGSRLTVL.

This chain uses TRBV27 with TRBJ2-7; D may match TRBD1 or TRBD2 (5 bases each). V was cut by 5 bases and J by 1 base, with 18 bases left in between. In germline, CDR1 is MNHEY, CDR2 SMNVEV (reference sequence). CDR3 length equals 16 residues. CDR3 loop: CASSPSRGEWSYEQYF. CDR3 nucleotide sequence: TGTGCCAGCAGTCCTTCGAGGGGAGAATGGTCCTACGAGCAGTACTTC.

This rearrangement joins TRBV15 to TRBJ1-5; maybe TRBD1 (5 bases). The ends were cut back, 5 bases at V and 2 bases at J, with 10 bases in the middle. The CDR3 is made up of 14 amino acids. Germline CDR1 LNHNV, CDR2 YYDKDF (reference sequence). The CDR3 reads CATSGWGGNQPQHF. Here the CDR3 DNA reads TGTGCCACCAGCGGTTGGGGGGGCAATCAGCCCCAGCATTTT.

This chain joins TRBV2 and TRBJ1-2; possibly TRBD1 for D (5 bases). The CDR3 extends over 15 amino acids. V lost 4 bases and J lost 3, with 15 bases in between. Germline CDR1 reads SNHLY; CDR2 reads FYNNEI. The CDR3 spells CASSARSGTDYGYTF. The CDR3 DNA follows: TGTGCCAGCAGTGCCCGTTCCGGGACTGACTATGGCTACACCTTC. Full variable domain (rest looked up from reference TRBV2 and TRBJ1-2): EPEVTQTPSHQVTQMGQEVILRCVPISNHLYFYWYRQILGQKVEFLVSFYNNEISEKSEIFDDQFSVERPDGSNFTLKIRSTKLEDSAMYFCASSARSGTDYGYTFGSGTRLTVV.

Concerning this clone itself: At the DNA level, this CDR3 is encoded by other sequences in the same sample as well. The rearrangement links TRBV7-3 to TRBJ2-6; D is uncertain. The CDR3 sequence is 13 residues long. Germline V gene data show CDR1 as SGHTA and CDR2 as FQGTGA. Trimming left V 2 bases short and J 3 bases short, with 2 bases between. CDR3 DNA sequence: TGTGCCAGCAGCTTAGATGGGGCCAACGTCCTGACTTTC. Protein sequence: CASSLDGANVLTF.

The sample holds one count of this clone. The chain has TRBV6-1 and TRBJ2-2; TRBD1 matches 8 bases. The CDR3 runs 15 residues. J was trimmed by 1 base and V by 5 bases; bases with no gene match: 3. CDR1 is MNHNS and CDR2 is SASEGT in the germline V gene. The DNA of the CDR3 is TGTGCCAGCAGTCGGGGGACAGGGAACACCGGGGAGCTGTTTTTT. Translation gives CASSRGTGNTGELFF.

The chain joins TRBV5-1 to TRBJ1-1; possible D gene TRBD1, 5 bases. Germline values: CDR1 SGHRS, CDR2 YFSETQ. CDR3 size: 17 residues. V lost 4 bases to trimming and J lost 4 bases, with 23 bases between them. The CDR3 is CASSQTTKAGSGTEAFF. The CDR3 DNA reads as TGCGCCAGCAGCCAAACCACAAAGGCAGGGTCGGGCACTGAAGCTTTCTTT.

The chain carries TRBV27 and TRBJ2-7, with 13 bases identical to TRBD2. The junction had 4 bases not matched to a gene; V was cut back by 3 bases and J by 2 bases. This CDR3 has 16 residues. Germline V gives CDR1 MNHEY, CDR2 SMNVEV (reference sequence). In nucleotides, the CDR3 is TGTGCCAGCAGTTTCCTAGGGACTAGCGGGGCCTACGAGCAGTACTTC. This gives the protein CASSFLGTSGAYEQYF.

The chain recombines TRBV28 with TRBJ2-4, with D unclear. The CDR3 spans 16 residues. Deletions cut 6 bases from V and 0 bases from J, with 15 bases between. Germline V gene lookup returns CDR1 MDHEN and CDR2 SYDVKM. DNA of the CDR3: TGTGCCAGCAGAATCGAATCTAAACTAGCCAAAAACATTCAGTACTTC. It is translated as CASRIESKLAKNIQYF.

V and J are TRBV4-1 and TRBJ2-7, with D perhaps matching TRBD1 (6 bases). V was cut by 0 bases and J by 3 bases, with 21 bases left in between. From germline, CDR1 is MGHRA and CDR2 YSYEKL. CDR3 length: 18 residues. The CDR3 region has the DNA TGCGCCAGCAGCCAAGAAAGCGCAGGGACAAAGATGGGCTACGAGCAGTACTTC. Its protein is CASSQESAGTKMGYEQYF.

The chain carries TRBV9 and TRBJ2-6; 7 nucleotides agree with TRBD2. The CDR3 sequence is 17 residues long. From germline, CDR1 is SGDLS and CDR2 YYNGEE. V dropped 3 bases and J dropped 0; count of bases not matched to a gene: 6. In DNA form, the CDR3 reads TGTGCCAGCAGCGGAAGCGGGACGCCCTCTGGGGCCAACGTCCTGACTTTC. Translated, it gives CASSGSGTPSGANVLTF. The full variable domain, rest sourced from reference TRBV9 and TRBJ2-6, is DSGVTQTPKHLITATGQRVTLRCSPRSGDLSVYWYQQSLDQGLQFLIQYYNGEERAKGNILERFSAQQFPDLHSELNLSSLELGDSALYFCASSGSGTPSGANVLTFGAGSRLTVL.

The V call is TRBV29-1, the J call TRBJ2-6, with a tentative D call TRBD1 (6 bases). V lost 3 bases, J lost 2 bases, and 11 bases lay in between. In germline, CDR1 is SQVTM, CDR2 ANQGSEA. This CDR3 has 15 residues. The CDR3 nucleotides read TGCAGCGTTGACCTTACAGGGACTGGGGCCAACGTCCTGACTTTC. As protein: CSVDLTGTGANVLTF.

In nucleotides, the CDR3 is TGCGCCAGCAGCCTACGAGGGAATGAGCAGTTCTTC. The encoded protein is CASSLRGNEQFF. The chain couples TRBV4-1 to TRBJ2-1; a possible D gene is TRBD2 (5 bases). CDR1 MGHRA and CDR2 YSYEKL come from the germline V gene. V was trimmed by 4 bases and J by 7 bases, leaving 8 bases between them. This CDR3 has 12 amino acids.

J is TRBJ2-4 and V is TRBV7-2; 10 positions match TRBD1. With 4 bases clipped from V and 7 bases from J, the junction kept 13 bases outside the gene matches. This CDR3 has 17 amino acids. The V gene's germline CDR1 is SGHTA and CDR2 FQGNSA. In DNA, the CDR3 is TGTGCCAGCAGCTCTACCCCCGGGACAGGGGTCAGGAACATTCAGTACTTC. Residues: CASSSTPGTGVRNIQYF.

In its sample, this clone was seen once. V and J are TRBV7-9 and TRBJ2-1; D may match TRBD1 or TRBD2 (5 bases each). The CDR3 has 13 amino acids. Looked up from germline, CDR1 is SEHNR and CDR2 is FQNEAQ (reference sequence). Between the trimmed V and J ends, which lost 5 bases and 8 bases, there was a span of 13 bases. The chain's CDR3 is CASSTGAADEQFF. DNA of the CDR3: TGTGCCAGCAGCACCGGGGCAGCCGATGAGCAGTTCTTC.

This chain links TRBV27 with TRBJ2-7; D remains ambiguous. CDR3 length equals 12 residues. V lost 2 bases to trimming and J lost 7 bases, with 9 bases between them. Germline V gives CDR1 MNHEY, CDR2 SMNVEV (reference sequence). CDR3 in DNA: TGTGCCAGCAGTTTAATGGTGGGGGAGCAGTACTTC. Translating gives CASSLMVGEQYF.

The gene calls are TRBV29-1 and TRBJ2-1; D gene unclear. Trimming shortened V by 3 bases and J by 15 bases, and 6 bases separated the two germline ends. Germline V CDR1 and CDR2: SQVTM, ANQGSEA. This CDR3 is built from 8 residues. The CDR3 loop reads CSVDWMFF. The CDR3 DNA reads as TGCAGCGTTGATTGGATGTTCTTC.

This clone appeared once. The CDR3 sequence: CASSPLPDSYGYTF. The CDR3 region has the DNA TGTGCCAGCAGCCCCCTCCCCGACAGCTATGGCTACACCTTC. This chain connects TRBV7-9 to TRBJ1-2, with D maybe TRBD1 (5 bases). The V end lost 5 bases, the J end lost 4 bases, and 14 bases lay between the germline ends. CDR1 SEHNR and CDR2 FQNEAQ come from the germline V gene (reference sequence). CDR3 length: 14 residues.

The chain recombines TRBV6-1 with TRBJ2-7; a weak D match, TRBD1 (6 bases). This CDR3 has 14 amino acids. CDR1 is MNHNS, CDR2 SASEGT, per germline. Between the trimmed V and J ends, which lost 8 bases and 5 bases, there was a span of 19 bases. The CDR3 DNA reads as TGTGCCAGCGAGAGGACGGGACATAACGACGAGCAGTACTTC. It codes for CASERTGHNDEQYF.